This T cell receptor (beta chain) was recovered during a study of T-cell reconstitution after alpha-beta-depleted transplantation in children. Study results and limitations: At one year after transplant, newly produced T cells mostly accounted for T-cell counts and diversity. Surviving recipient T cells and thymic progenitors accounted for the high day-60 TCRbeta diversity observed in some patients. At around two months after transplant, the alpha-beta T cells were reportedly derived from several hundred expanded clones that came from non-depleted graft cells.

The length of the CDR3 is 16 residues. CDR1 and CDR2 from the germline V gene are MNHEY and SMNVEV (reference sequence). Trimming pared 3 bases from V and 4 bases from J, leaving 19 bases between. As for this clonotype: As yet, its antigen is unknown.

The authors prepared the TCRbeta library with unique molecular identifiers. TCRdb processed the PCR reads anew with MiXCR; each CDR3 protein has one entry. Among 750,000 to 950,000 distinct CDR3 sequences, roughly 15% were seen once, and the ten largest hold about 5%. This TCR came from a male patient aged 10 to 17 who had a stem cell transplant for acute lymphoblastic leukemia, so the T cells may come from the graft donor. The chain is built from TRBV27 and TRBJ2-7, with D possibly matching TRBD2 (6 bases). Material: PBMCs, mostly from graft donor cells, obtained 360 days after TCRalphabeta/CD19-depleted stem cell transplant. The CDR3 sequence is CASSFSPGLNIYEQYF. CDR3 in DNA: TGTGCCAGCAGTTTTTCACCGGGACTCAACATTTACGAGCAGTACTTC.